The TCR beta chain described here comes from a study of blood T cells in healthy people across ages. Whenever a sample was processed, at least 6 million PBMCs were isolated. The length of the CDR3 is 16 residues. Germline V gene sequence: CDR1 SGHRS, CDR2 YFSETQ. V was pared by 4 bases and J by 11 bases, with 11 bases of the junction left unmatched. With a J-beta primer mix and a sample-barcoded 5' primer, a second PCR ran about 7 to 12 cycles. TCRdb itself ran the 5' RACE reads through MiXCR, one entry per CDR3 protein. This sample has about 640,000 distinct CDR3 sequences; around 54% occur once, and the top ten carry 30% to 45%.

The sequence came from a man in his 60s in good health. Material for sequencing was blood. V and J are TRBV5-1 and TRBJ2-3, with 15 bases identical to TRBD2. The CDR3 protein is CASSPGTSGGPPRQYF. The CDR3 DNA is TGCGCCAGCAGCCCCGGGACTAGCGGGGGGCCGCCGAGGCAGTATTTT.